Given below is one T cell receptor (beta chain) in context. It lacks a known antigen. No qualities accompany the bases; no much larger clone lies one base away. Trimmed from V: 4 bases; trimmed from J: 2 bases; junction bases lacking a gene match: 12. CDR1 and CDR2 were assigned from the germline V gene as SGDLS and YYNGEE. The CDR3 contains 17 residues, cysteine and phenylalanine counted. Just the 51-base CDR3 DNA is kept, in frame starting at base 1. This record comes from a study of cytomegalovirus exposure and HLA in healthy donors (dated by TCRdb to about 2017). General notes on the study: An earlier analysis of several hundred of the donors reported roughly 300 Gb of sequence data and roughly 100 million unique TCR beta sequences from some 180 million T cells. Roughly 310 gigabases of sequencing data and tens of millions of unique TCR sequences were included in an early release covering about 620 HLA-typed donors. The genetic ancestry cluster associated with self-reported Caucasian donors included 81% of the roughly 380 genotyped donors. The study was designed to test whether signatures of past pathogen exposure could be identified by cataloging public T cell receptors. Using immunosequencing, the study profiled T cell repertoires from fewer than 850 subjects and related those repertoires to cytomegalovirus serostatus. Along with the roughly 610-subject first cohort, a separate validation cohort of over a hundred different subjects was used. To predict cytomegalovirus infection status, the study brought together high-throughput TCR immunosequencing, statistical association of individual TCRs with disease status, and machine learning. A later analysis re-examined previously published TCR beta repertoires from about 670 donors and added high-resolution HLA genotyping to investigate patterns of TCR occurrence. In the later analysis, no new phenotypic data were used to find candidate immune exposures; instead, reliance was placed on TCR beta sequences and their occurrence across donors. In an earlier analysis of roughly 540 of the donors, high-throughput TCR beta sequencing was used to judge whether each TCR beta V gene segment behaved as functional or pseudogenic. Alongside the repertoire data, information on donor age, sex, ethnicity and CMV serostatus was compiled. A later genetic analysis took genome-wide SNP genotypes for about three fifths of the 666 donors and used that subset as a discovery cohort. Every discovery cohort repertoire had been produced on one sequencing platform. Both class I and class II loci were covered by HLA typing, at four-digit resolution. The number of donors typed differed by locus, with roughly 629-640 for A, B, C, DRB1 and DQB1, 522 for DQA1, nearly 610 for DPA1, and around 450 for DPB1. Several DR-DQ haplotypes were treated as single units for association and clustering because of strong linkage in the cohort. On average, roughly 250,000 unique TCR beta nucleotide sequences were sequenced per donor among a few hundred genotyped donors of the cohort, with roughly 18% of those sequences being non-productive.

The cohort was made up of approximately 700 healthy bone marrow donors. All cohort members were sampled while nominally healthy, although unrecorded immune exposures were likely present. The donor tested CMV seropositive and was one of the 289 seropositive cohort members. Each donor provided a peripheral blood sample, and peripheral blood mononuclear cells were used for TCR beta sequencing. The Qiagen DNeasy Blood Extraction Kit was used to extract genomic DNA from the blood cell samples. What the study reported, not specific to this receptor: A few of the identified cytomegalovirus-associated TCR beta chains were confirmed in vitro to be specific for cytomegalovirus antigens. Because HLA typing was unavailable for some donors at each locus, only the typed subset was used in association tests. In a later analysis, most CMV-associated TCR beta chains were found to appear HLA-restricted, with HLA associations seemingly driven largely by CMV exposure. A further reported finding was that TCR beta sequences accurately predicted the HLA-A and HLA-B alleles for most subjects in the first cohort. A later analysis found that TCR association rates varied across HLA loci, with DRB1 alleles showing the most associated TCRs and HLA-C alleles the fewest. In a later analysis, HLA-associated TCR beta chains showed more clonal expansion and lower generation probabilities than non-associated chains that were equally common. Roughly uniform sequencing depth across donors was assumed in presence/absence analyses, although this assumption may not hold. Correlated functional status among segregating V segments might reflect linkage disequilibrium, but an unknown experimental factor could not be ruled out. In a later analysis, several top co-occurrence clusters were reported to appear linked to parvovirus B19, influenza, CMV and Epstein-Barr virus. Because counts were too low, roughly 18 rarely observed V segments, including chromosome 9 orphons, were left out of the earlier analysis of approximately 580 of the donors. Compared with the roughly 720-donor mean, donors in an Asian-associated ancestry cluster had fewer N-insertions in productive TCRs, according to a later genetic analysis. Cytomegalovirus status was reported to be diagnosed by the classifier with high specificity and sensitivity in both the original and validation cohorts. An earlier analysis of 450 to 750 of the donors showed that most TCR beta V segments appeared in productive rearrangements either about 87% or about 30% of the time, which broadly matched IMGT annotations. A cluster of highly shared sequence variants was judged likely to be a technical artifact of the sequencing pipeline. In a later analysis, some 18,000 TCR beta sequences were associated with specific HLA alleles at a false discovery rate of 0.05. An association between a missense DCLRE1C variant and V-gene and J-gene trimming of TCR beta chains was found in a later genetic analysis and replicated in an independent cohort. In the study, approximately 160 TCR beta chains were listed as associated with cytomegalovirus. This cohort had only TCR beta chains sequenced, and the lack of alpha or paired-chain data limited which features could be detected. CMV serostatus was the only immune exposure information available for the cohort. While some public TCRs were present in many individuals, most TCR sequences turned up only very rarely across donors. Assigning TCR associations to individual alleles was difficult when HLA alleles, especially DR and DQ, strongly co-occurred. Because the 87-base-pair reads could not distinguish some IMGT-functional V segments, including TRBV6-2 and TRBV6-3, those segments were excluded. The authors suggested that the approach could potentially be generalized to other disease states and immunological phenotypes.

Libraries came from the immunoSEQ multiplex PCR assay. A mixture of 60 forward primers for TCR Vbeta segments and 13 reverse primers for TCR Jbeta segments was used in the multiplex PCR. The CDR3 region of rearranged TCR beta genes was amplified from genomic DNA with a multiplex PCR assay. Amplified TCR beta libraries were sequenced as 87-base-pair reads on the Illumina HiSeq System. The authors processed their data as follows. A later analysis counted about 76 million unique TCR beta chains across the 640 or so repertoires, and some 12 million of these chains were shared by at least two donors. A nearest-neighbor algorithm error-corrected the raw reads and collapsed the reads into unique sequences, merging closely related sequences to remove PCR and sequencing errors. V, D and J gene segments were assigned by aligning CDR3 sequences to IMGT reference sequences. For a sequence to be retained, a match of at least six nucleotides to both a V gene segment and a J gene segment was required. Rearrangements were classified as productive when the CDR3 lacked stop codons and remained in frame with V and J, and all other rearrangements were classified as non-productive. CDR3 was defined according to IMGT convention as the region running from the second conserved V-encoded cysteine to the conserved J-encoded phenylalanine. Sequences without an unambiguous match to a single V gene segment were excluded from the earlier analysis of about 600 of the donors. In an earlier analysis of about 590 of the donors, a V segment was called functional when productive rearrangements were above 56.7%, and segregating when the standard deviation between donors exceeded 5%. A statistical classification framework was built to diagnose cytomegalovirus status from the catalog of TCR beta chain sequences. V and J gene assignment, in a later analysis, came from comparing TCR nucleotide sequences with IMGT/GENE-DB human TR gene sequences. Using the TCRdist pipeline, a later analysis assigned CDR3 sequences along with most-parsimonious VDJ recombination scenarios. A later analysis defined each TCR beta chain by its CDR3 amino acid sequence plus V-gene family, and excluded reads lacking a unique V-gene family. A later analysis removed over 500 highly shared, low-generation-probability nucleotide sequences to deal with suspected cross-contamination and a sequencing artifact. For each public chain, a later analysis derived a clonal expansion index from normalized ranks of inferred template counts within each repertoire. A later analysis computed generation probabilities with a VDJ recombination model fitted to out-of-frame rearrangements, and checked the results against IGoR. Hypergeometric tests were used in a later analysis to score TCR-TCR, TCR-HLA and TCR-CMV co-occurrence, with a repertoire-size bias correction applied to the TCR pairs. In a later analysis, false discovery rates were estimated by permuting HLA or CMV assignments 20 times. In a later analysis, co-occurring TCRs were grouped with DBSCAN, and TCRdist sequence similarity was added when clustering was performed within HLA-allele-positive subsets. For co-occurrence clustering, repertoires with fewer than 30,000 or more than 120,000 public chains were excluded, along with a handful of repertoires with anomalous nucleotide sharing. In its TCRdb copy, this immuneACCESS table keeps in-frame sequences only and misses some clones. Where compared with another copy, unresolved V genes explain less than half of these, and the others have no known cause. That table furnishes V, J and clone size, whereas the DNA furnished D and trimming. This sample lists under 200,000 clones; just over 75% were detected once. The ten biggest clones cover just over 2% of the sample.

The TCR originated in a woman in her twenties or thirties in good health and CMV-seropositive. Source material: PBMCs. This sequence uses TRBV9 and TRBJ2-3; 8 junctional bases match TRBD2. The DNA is TGTGCCAGCAGCCGCATTAACGCGGGGGGAGACACAGATACGCAGTATTTT. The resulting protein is CASSRINAGGDTDTQYF.